This record looks at one T cell receptor beta chain sequence and its context. The sample comes from a study of control samples from healthy donors and cancer patients. There are 14 residues in the CDR3. Germline V gene lookup returns CDR1 LGHNA and CDR2 YNFKEQ. V dropped 0 bases and J dropped 11 bases, with 16 bases sitting between them. Sequenced by immunoSEQ multiplex PCR; TCRdb stores in-frame clones only, minus some. The sample yields 130,000 or so clones, roughly 94% seen once. Sample: blood. The TCR originated in a man between 35 and 55 years old in good health. V is TRBV4-2 and J is TRBJ1-1, with D uncertain. The CDR3 bases are TGTGCCAGCAGCCAAGATGTCGGGTCGAGTCAGGCTTTCTTT. Translating gives CASSQDVGSSQAFF.